Sequencing of this T cell receptor (beta chain) was carried out in a study of technical replicates of blood from a handful of donors. Germline loops: CDR1 GTSNPN, CDR2 SVGIG (reference sequence). The CDR3 length is 15 residues. The J segment lost 9 bases and the V segment lost 0 bases, leaving 8 bases of the junction unmatched. Profiled with immunoSEQ multiplex PCR; TCRdb holds only in-frame clones, not every one. Of roughly 45,000 clones listed, around nine tenths are singletons. This chain joins TRBV30 and TRBJ2-1, with 10 bases that match TRBD2. This clonotype was obtained from a human donor in good health. Some clones in this sample may be carry-over from other donors' samples. Sample: PBMCs. CDR3 sequence: CAWSVQAGGLVEQFF. The DNA for the CDR3 is TGTGCCTGGAGTGTACAAGCGGGAGGGCTGGTTGAGCAGTTCTTC.